Listed here are 23 T cell receptor beta chains from one sample, sequenced in a study of response to subunit inactivated influenza vaccine. TCRdb analysed the RT-PCR reads with MiXCR anew, one entry per CDR3 protein. The sample gives fewer than 200,000 distinct CDR3 sequences, about 9% of which show up once; about a tenth is in the top ten. Specimen: non-naive T cells sorted from PBMCs, collected on the day of vaccination. These receptors were collected from a man aged 50 to 59 who received an inactivated influenza vaccine.

This clonotype was observed at least ten times. This chain connects TRBV12-3 or TRBV12-4 to TRBJ1-2; 8 bases line up with TRBD1. The CDR3 loop spans 12 amino acids. J lost 4 bases, V lost 8 bases, and 3 bases had no gene match. This CDR3 reads CASGTGGYGYTF. DNA of the CDR3: TGTGCCAGCGGCACAGGGGGCTATGGCTACACCTTC.

V and J are TRBV7-3 and TRBJ2-1; TRBD2 agrees at 10 bases. The junction had 9 bases not matched to a gene; V was cut back by 5 bases and J by 8 bases. There are 15 residues in the CDR3. Germline V gives CDR1 SGHTA, CDR2 FQGTGA. The chain's CDR3 is CASSAIAGGLYEQFF. CDR3 bases: TGTGCCAGCAGCGCAATAGCGGGAGGTCTCTATGAGCAGTTCTTC.

This clonotype was seen repeatedly, ten times or more. The chain's CDR3 is CASRTQVSGANVLTF. DNA of the CDR3: TGTGCCAGCAGAACCCAGGTCTCTGGGGCCAACGTCCTGACTTTC. This chain connects TRBV6-2 or TRBV6-3 to TRBJ2-6; no clear D gene. Trimming shortened V by 6 bases and J by 0 bases, and 9 bases separated the two germline ends. CDR3 length: 15 residues. Germline-derived CDR1 and CDR2 are MNHEY and SVGEGT.

This clonotype came up many times. The DNA of the CDR3 is TGTGCCAGCAGTTTAGGCAATCCGGGACTAGCGGGAGTTGAGCAGTTCTTC. This encodes CASSLGNPGLAGVEQFF. The chain is built from TRBV12-3 or TRBV12-4 and TRBJ2-1, with 14 bases matching TRBD2. Germline trimming cut 1 base from V and 9 bases from J; bases unmatched to any gene: 8. The CDR3 spans 17 residues.

This clonotype was detected many times. The chain links TRBV5-1 to TRBJ2-3; D not resolved. This CDR3 has 14 residues. CDR1 SGHRS and CDR2 YFSETQ come from the germline V gene. The V end lost 4 bases, the J end lost 4 bases, and 13 bases lay between the germline ends. The CDR3 here is CASSDDRASDTQYF. CDR3 sequence (DNA): TGCGCCAGCAGCGACGACCGGGCCTCAGATACGCAGTATTTT.

This clonotype appeared a few times. The chain links TRBV7-2 to TRBJ1-2, with 9 bases aligning to TRBD1. The J segment lost 5 bases and the V segment lost 6 bases, leaving 7 bases of the junction unmatched. Looked up from germline, CDR1 is SGHTA and CDR2 is FQGNSA. CDR3 length: 14 amino acids. CDR3 nucleotide sequence: TGTGCCAGCAGACAACAGGGGGCAAGTTATGGCTACACCTTC. It specifies CASRQQGASYGYTF.

The rearrangement uses TRBV10-3 and TRBJ2-3; D ambiguous. Germline V gives CDR1 ENHRY, CDR2 SYGVKD. This CDR3 is 14 amino acids long. V lost 6 bases to trimming and J lost 5 bases, with 15 bases between them. CDR3 nucleotides: TGTGCCATCAGCGAAGGGATGGCGATAGATACGCAGTATTTT. Translated: CAISEGMAIDTQYF.

This chain connects TRBV20-1 to TRBJ2-1, with D possibly matching TRBD2 (5 bases). This CDR3 region has 16 residues. The V gene's germline CDR1 is DFQATT and CDR2 SNEGSKA (reference sequence). Trimming took off 4 bases at V and 0 bases at J, with 16 bases between the two ends. CDR3 region: CSATLAKVLSYNEQFF. For the CDR3, the DNA is TGCAGTGCTACTTTAGCGAAGGTCCTCTCCTACAATGAGCAGTTCTTC.

This clonotype has ten or more counts. This chain links TRBV18 with TRBJ2-1; D not certain. The CDR3 extends over 16 amino acids. V was pared by 1 base and J by 4 bases, with 14 bases between. The germline V gene has CDR1 KGHSH and CDR2 LQKENI. CDR3 nucleotides: TGTGCCAGCTCACCACGGGATAGCAGACTTTACAATGAGCAGTTCTTC. Its protein product is CASSPRDSRLYNEQFF.

This clonotype was seen at least ten times. The chain carries TRBV7-9 and TRBJ1-2, with D unclear. V lost 1 base and J 1 base, leaving 1 base between the germline ends. There are 12 residues in the CDR3. Germline V gene lookup returns CDR1 SEHNR and CDR2 FQNEAQ (reference sequence). CDR3 protein: CASSLDNYGYTF. CDR3 sequence (DNA): TGTGCCAGCAGCTTAGATAACTATGGCTACACCTTC.

This rearrangement joins TRBV5-1 to TRBJ1-4; TRBD1 aligns across 9 bases. The junction had 3 bases not matched to a gene; V was cut back by 5 bases and J by 4 bases. The CDR3 is 14 amino acids. Germline CDR1 and CDR2: SGHRS and YFSETQ. This CDR3 is CASSTGGFNEKLFF. As DNA, the CDR3 is TGCGCCAGCAGTACAGGGGGCTTTAATGAAAAACTGTTTTTT. Full variable domain (rest looked up from reference TRBV5-1 and TRBJ1-4): KAGVTQTPRYLIKTRGQQVTLSCSPISGHRSVSWYQQTPGQGLQFLFEYFSETQRNKGNFPGRFSGRQFSNSRSEMNVSTLELGDSALYLCASSTGGFNEKLFFGSGTQLSVL.

The rearrangement links TRBV23-1 to TRBJ2-7; tentative D call: TRBD1 (6 bases). TRBV23-1 is annotated as an ORF whose role is uncertain. This CDR3 comprises 18 residues. The ends were cut back, 1 base at V and 0 bases at J, with 19 bases in the middle. The CDR3 sequence is CASSQLAPGHKDSYEQYF. In DNA, the CDR3 is TGCGCCAGCAGTCAATTGGCACCGGGACACAAGGACTCCTACGAGCAGTACTTC.

This clonotype was found many times. The J gene is TRBJ2-7, the V gene TRBV20-1, with D perhaps given as TRBD1 or TRBD2 (6 bases each). Trimming took 5 bases from V and 1 from J, leaving 15 bases between them. Germline V gene sequence: CDR1 DFQATT, CDR2 SNEGSKA (reference sequence). The CDR3 is 14 residues long. The CDR3 sequence is CSAETGGRSYEQYF. CDR3 sequence (DNA): TGCAGTGCTGAGACCGGGGGCCGATCCTACGAGCAGTACTTC.

This clonotype turned up a few times. V gene TRBV7-2 combines with J gene TRBJ2-3; weak D call: TRBD2 (6 bases). The CDR3 loop spans 14 amino acids. Per germline, CDR1 SGHTA and CDR2 FQGNSA. Trimming stripped 4 bases from V and 5 bases from J, with 13 bases between. The CDR3 bases are TGTGCCAGCAGCTACATCAGAGCGGGAGATACGCAGTATTTT. Translating it yields CASSYIRAGDTQYF.

This clonotype was observed a handful of times. The chain uses TRBV28 and TRBJ1-6, with D possibly TRBD1 on 6 matching bases. V was trimmed by 6 bases and J by 9 bases, leaving 21 bases between them. The CDR3 runs to 16 residues. The germline gives CDR1 MDHEN, CDR2 SYDVKM. The CDR3 nucleotides are TGTGCCAGCAGGTCCCCGCAGGTACTCAGGGGTTCACCCCTCCACTTT. Its translation: CASRSPQVLRGSPLHF. The entire variable domain, with the rest obtained from reference TRBV28 and TRBJ1-6, is as follows: DVKVTQSSRYLVKRTGEKVFLECVQDMDHENMFWYRQDPGLGLRLIYFSYDVKMKEKGDIPEGYSVSREKKERFSLILESASTNQTSMYLCASRSPQVLRGSPLHFGNGTRLTVT.

To note about this clonotype: One end of the junction fails to match germline, which may point to a read error. V and J are TRBV20-1 and TRBJ2-7; D is unclear. The CDR3 length is 16 residues. CDR1 and CDR2 (germline): DFQATT, SNEGSKA (reference sequence). CDR3 in DNA: TGCTGTGCTAGAGACGACTTGACAAAAGGCTCCTACGAGCAGTACTTC. Translated, it gives CCARDDLTKGSYEQYF.

A few counts support this clonotype. This rearrangement joins TRBV7-2 to TRBJ1-5; no clear D. This CDR3 is 15 amino acids long. CDR1 and CDR2 (germline): SGHTA, FQGNSA. V shed 5 bases and J shed 5 bases, with 16 bases lying between them. Written as DNA, the CDR3 is TGTGCCAGCAGCCCCGAAGTGGCTACCCATCAGCCCCAGCATTTT. Its protein product is CASSPEVATHQPQHF.

This clonotype appeared many times. The gene calls are TRBV3-1 and TRBJ2-1; 13 nucleotides align to TRBD2. V gave up 2 bases and J gave up 2 bases; unmatched junction bases: 3. The CDR3 consists of 17 residues. Germline V CDR1 and CDR2: LGHDT, YNNKEL (reference sequence). As DNA, the CDR3 is TGTGCCAGCAGCCAATCCGGACTAGCGGGGGCCTACAATGAGCAGTTCTTC. The encoded protein is CASSQSGLAGAYNEQFF.

This clonotype was detected only a few times. The junction shows a germline mismatch at one end, possibly a read error. This sequence joins TRBV2 and TRBJ2-1; D might be TRBD2 (6 bases). The CDR3 covers 11 residues. Looked up from germline, CDR1 is SNHLY and CDR2 is FYNNEI. CDR3 DNA sequence: TGTGCCAGCATCGCGCGGGGAGCTTTCCGGTTC. Translation gives CASIARGAFRF.

This clonotype came up many times. The genes are TRBV2 and TRBJ1-6; 8 positions agree with TRBD1. Unmatched junction bases numbered 5, after V lost 2 bases and J lost 5 bases. This CDR3 has 16 residues. From germline, CDR1 is SNHLY and CDR2 FYNNEI. CDR3 sequence reads: CASSELQGVDNSPLHF. The CDR3 bases are TGTGCCAGCAGTGAACTACAGGGGGTGGATAATTCACCCCTCCACTTT.

This clonotype was seen ten or more times. The V call is TRBV5-1, the J call TRBJ2-2; a possible D gene is TRBD1 (5 bases). The CDR3 sequence is 16 residues long. Germline lookup yields CDR1 SGHRS and CDR2 YFSETQ. V lost 5 bases, J lost 1 base, and 15 bases lay in between. DNA of the CDR3: TGCGCCAGCAGTCCCACTATTACAGGGAACACCGGGGAGCTGTTTTTT. Its translation is CASSPTITGNTGELFF.

V is TRBV4-1 and J is TRBJ2-1, with a tentative D call TRBD2 (7 bases). The CDR3 length is 14 residues. Germline V gene lookup returns CDR1 MGHRA and CDR2 YSYEKL. V was trimmed by 6 bases and J by 8 bases, leaving 17 bases between them. The chain's CDR3 is CASRDERGRDEQFF. In nucleotides, the CDR3 is TGCGCCAGCAGGGACGAGAGGGGGAGGGATGAGCAGTTCTTC.

This clonotype was picked up a small number of times. The chain uses TRBV27 and TRBJ1-2; 9 bases match TRBD1. CDR1 and CDR2 (germline): MNHEY, SMNVEV (reference sequence). V shed 7 bases, J shed 5 bases, and the junction held 2 bases outside the gene matches. The CDR3 is made up of 12 amino acids. In DNA, the CDR3 is TGTGCCAGCAAAGGGACAGGGTATGGCTACACCTTC. Its translation is CASKGTGYGYTF.